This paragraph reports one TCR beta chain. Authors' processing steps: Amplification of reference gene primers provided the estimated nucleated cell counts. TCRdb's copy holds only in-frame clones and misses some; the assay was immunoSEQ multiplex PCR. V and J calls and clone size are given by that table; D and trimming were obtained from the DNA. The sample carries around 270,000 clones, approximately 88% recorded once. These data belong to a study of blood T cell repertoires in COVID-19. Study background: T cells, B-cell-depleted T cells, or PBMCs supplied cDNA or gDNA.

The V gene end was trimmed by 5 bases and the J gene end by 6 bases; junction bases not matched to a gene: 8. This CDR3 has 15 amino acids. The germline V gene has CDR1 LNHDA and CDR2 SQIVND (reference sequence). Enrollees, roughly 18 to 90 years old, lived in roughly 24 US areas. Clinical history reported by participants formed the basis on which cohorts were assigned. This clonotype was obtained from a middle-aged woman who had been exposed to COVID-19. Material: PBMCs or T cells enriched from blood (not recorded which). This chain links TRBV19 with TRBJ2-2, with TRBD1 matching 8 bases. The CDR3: CASSPSHRGSGELFF. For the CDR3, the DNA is TGTGCCAGTAGTCCGAGCCACAGGGGGTCCGGGGAGCTGTTTTTT.